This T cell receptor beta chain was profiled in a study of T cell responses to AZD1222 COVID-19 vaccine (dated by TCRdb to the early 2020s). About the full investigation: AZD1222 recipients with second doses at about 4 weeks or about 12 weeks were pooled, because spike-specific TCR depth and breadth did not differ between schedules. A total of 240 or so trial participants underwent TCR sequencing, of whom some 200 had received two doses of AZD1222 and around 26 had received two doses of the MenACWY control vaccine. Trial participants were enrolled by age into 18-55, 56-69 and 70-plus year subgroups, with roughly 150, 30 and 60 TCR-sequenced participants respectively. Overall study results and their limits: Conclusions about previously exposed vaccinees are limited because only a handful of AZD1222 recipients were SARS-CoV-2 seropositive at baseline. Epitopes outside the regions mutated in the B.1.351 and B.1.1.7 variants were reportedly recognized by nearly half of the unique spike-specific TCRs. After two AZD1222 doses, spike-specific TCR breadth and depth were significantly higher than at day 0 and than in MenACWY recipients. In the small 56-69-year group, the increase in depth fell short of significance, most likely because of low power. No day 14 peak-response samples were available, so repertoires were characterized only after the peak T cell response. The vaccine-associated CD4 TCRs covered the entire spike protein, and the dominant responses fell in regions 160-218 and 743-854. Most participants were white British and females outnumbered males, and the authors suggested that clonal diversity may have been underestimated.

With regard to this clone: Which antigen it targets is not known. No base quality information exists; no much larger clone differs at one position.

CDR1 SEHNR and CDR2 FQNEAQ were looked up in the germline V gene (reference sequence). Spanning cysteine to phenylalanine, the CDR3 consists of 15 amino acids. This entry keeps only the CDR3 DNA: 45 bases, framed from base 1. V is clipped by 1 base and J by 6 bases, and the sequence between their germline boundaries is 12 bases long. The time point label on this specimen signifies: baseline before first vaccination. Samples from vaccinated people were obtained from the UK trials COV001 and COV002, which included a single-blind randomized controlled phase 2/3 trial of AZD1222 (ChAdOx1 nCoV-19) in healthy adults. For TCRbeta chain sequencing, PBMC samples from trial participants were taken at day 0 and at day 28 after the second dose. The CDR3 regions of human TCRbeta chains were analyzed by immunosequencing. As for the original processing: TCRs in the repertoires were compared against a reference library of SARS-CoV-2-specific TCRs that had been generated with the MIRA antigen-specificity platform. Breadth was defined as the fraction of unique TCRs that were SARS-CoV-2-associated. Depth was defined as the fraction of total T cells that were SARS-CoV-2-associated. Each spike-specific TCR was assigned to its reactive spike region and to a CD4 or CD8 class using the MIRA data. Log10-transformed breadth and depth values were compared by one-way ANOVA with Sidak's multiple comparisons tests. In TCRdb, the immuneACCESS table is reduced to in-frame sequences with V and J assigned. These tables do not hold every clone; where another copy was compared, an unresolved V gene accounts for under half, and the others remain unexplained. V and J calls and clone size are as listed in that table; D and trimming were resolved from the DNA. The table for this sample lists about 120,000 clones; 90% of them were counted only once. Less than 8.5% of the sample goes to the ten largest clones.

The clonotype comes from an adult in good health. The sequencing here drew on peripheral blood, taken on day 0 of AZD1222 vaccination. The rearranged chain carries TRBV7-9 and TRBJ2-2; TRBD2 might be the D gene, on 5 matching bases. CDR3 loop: CASSLGTSPAGELFF. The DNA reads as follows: TGTGCCAGCAGCTTAGGGACTTCTCCCGCCGGGGAGCTGTTTTTT.